These 16 T cell receptor beta chains originate from one sample sequenced in a study of T cell responses to AZD1222 COVID-19 vaccine. The table came from immunoSEQ multiplex PCR; TCRdb's copy has only in-frame clones and leaves some out. Of 95,000 to 150,000 clones in the sample, roughly 90% were seen once. The sample was peripheral blood, taken 28 days after the second AZD1222 dose. The receptors come from an adult who received the AZD1222 COVID-19 vaccine.

This chain links TRBV25-1 with TRBJ2-1, with a weak D call TRBD1 (5 bases). The V and J ends lost 7 bases and 6 bases respectively, with 7 bases between them. Germline CDR1 and CDR2: MGHDK and SYGVNS. This CDR3 region has 11 residues. The CDR3 bases are TGTGCCAGCAAGGGGCCCAATGAGCAGTTCTTC. Protein sequence: CASKGPNEQFF.

CDR3 region: CASSQGGNYNEQFF. The CDR3 DNA reads TGTGCCAGCAGCCAAGGGGGTAACTACAATGAGCAGTTCTTC. The chain employs TRBV3-1 (or the pseudogene TRBV3-2) and TRBJ2-1; D is uncertain. The V and J ends lost 1 base and 3 bases respectively, with 7 bases between them. The CDR3 is 14 residues long. CDR1 and CDR2 (germline): LGHDT, YNNKEL (reference sequence).

The chain recombines TRBV18 with TRBJ1-1, with D possibly being TRBD1 (6 bases). CDR3 length: 16 amino acids. The germline gives CDR1 KGHSH, CDR2 LQKENI. Trimming took 3 bases from V and 3 from J, leaving 17 bases between them. As DNA, the CDR3 is TGTGCCAGCTCACCGGGGGTAGGGGGTGGCTACACTGAAGCTTTCTTT. Protein product: CASSPGVGGGYTEAFF. The full variable domain, rest sourced from reference TRBV18 and TRBJ1-1, is NAGVMQNPRHLVRRRGQEARLRCSPMKGHSHVYWYRQLPEEGLKFMVYLQKENIIDESGMPKERFSAEFPKEGPSILRIQQVVRGDSAAYFCASSPGVGGGYTEAFFGQGTRLTVV.

The V gene is TRBV11-2, the J gene TRBJ1-3; D is perhaps TRBD1 (5 bases). V was clipped by 1 base and J by 2 bases, with 6 bases between them. The length of the CDR3 is 14 residues. The germline CDR1 and CDR2 sequences are SGHAT and FQNNGV. The CDR3, as DNA: TGTGCCAGCAGCTTAGGGGGCACTGGAAACACCATATATTTT. It codes for CASSLGGTGNTIYF.

The V call is TRBV13, the J call TRBJ2-7; 8 bases map to TRBD2. The CDR3 is 16 amino acids. After removal of 4 bases from V and 5 bases from J, the junction contained 13 bases not matched to a gene. Germline V gene data show CDR1 as PRHDT and CDR2 as FYEKMQ (reference sequence). CDR3 sequence reads: CASSSLQRPGGDEQYF. The CDR3, as DNA: TGTGCCAGCAGCTCCCTCCAGCGACCCGGGGGGGACGAGCAGTACTTC.

In nucleotides, the CDR3 is TGTGCCAGTAGTATGCGACAGGGCTATGGCTACACCTTC. It translates to CASSMRQGYGYTF. The chain recombines TRBV19 with TRBJ1-2, with 7 bases fitting TRBD1. The CDR3 has 13 amino acids. CDR1 and CDR2 (germline): LNHDA, SQIVND (reference sequence). V lost 3 bases, J lost 4 bases, and 2 bases stayed unmatched. The variable domain in full, with the rest retrieved from reference TRBV19 and TRBJ1-2, is DGGITQSPKYLFRKEGQNVTLSCEQNLNHDAMYWYRQDPGQGLRLIYYSQIVNDFQKGDIAEGYSVSREKKESFPLTVTSAQKNPTAFYLCASSMRQGYGYTFGSGTRLTVV.

V is TRBV15 and J is TRBJ2-7, with D perhaps matching TRBD2 (5 bases). CDR3 length: 16 amino acids. Per germline, CDR1 LNHNV and CDR2 YYDKDF (reference sequence). V lost 4 bases and J 3 bases, leaving 19 bases between the germline ends. Written as DNA, the CDR3 is TGTGCCACCAGCAACGGGTTCCGGGGTCCGAGCTACGAGCAGTACTTC. This gives the protein CATSNGFRGPSYEQYF.

The rearrangement joins TRBV3-1 (or the pseudogene TRBV3-2) to TRBJ1-3, with D maybe TRBD1 (6 bases). V lost 4 bases and J lost 4, with 11 bases in between. Germline CDR1 LGHDT, CDR2 YNNKEL (reference sequence). This CDR3 is built from 14 residues. The CDR3 DNA is TGTGCCAGCAGCCCATCGGGACAAGGAAACACCATATATTTT. This sequence encodes CASSPSGQGNTIYF.

The V gene is TRBV12-3 or TRBV12-4, the J gene TRBJ2-3; weak D call: TRBD2 (5 bases). This CDR3 spans 13 amino acids. V was shortened by 6 bases and J by 5 bases, with 12 bases between the two germline ends. The DNA for the CDR3 is TGTGCCAGCAGCCCAGGTCGGGGAGATACGCAGTATTTT. Translated: CASSPGRGDTQYF.

The V and J genes are TRBV29-1 and TRBJ2-1, with 7 bases fitting TRBD1. Germline CDR1 SQVTM, CDR2 ANQGSEA. This CDR3 has 16 residues. Trimming removed 4 bases from V and 3 bases from J; junction bases left unmatched: 12. The CDR3 spells CSVGVSDRALYNEQFF. The CDR3 nucleotides are TGCAGCGTTGGCGTGTCTGACAGGGCCCTCTACAATGAGCAGTTCTTC.

The chain combines TRBV19 with TRBJ1-4; D might be TRBD1 (6 bases). The CDR3 runs 15 residues. V shed 6 bases and J shed 8 bases, with 19 bases lying between them. Per the germline V gene, CDR1 is LNHDA and CDR2 is SQIVND (reference sequence). The CDR3 spells CASSPEGGVWEKLFF. The CDR3 DNA reads as TGTGCCAGTAGCCCCGAGGGGGGCGTCTGGGAAAAACTGTTTTTT.

The chain carries TRBV5-1 and TRBJ2-1; TRBD2 aligns across 16 bases. V shed 4 bases, J shed 5 bases, and the junction held 15 bases outside the gene matches. CDR1 is SGHRS, CDR2 YFSETQ, per germline. The CDR3 totals 20 residues. The CDR3 loop is CASSPSDAGLAGGPDNEQFF. The CDR3, as DNA: TGCGCCAGCAGCCCTTCAGACGCGGGACTAGCGGGAGGGCCCGACAATGAGCAGTTCTTC.

The CDR3 sequence: CASSVGGWTNYGYTF. CDR3 DNA sequence: TGTGCCAGCAGCGTAGGTGGCTGGACTAACTATGGCTACACCTTC. The J gene is TRBJ1-2, the V gene TRBV9; D unresolved. V was shortened by 0 bases and J by 0 bases, with 9 bases between the two germline ends. This CDR3 has 15 residues. CDR1 and CDR2 from the germline V gene are SGDLS and YYNGEE.

The chain has TRBV11-2 and TRBJ2-7; D not certain. Germline CDR1 and CDR2: SGHAT and FQNNGV. V dropped 0 bases and J dropped 1 base, with 7 bases sitting between them. The CDR3 length is 14 residues. CDR3 region: CASSLEALSYEQYF. CDR3 bases: TGTGCCAGCAGCTTAGAAGCCCTTTCCTACGAGCAGTACTTC. Based on the CDR3 plus reference TRBV11-2 and TRBJ2-7, the full variable domain is EAGVAQSPRYKIIEKRQSVAFWCNPISGHATLYWYQQILGQGPKLLIQFQNNGVVDDSQLPKDRFSAERLKGVDSTLKIQPAKLEDSAVYLCASSLEALSYEQYFGPGTRLTVT.

The chain links TRBV7-2 to TRBJ1-4; 9 nucleotides align to TRBD1. The CDR3 extends over 15 amino acids. Germline loops: CDR1 SGHTA, CDR2 FQGNSA. Trimming cost V 5 bases and J 5 bases; bases outside gene matches: 6. CDR3 nucleotides: TGTGCCAGCAGCGTAACAGGGGGCCACAATGAAAAACTGTTTTTT. Translated: CASSVTGGHNEKLFF.

This clone was recorded once. The CDR3 protein is CASSDGTGVGGYTF. Here the CDR3 DNA reads TGTGCCAGCAGTGATGGGACAGGGGTGGGTGGCTACACCTTC. The rearrangement uses TRBV2 and TRBJ1-2, with 10 bases fitting TRBD1. CDR1 and CDR2 from the germline V gene are SNHLY and FYNNEI. The CDR3 runs 14 residues. J lost 7 bases, V lost 3 bases, and 5 bases had no gene match.